The 27 T cell receptor beta chains reported below all come from one sample, sequenced in a study of cytomegalovirus exposure and HLA in healthy donors. Here immunoSEQ multiplex PCR was the method, and the copy in TCRdb shows in-frame clones only, minus some. The sample consists of more than 300,000 clones, roughly 90% of them appearing once. Sequencing input: PBMCs. The source is a woman under 30 in good health and CMV-seronegative.

This clone was counted only a few times. This chain links TRBV27 with TRBJ2-7, with 12 bases that match TRBD2. V shed 5 bases, J shed 7 bases, and the junction held 6 bases outside the gene matches. This CDR3 is 14 amino acids long. CDR1 MNHEY and CDR2 SMNVEV come from the germline V gene (reference sequence). In DNA form, the CDR3 reads TGTGCCAGCAGTCCGTCGCTAGCGGGAGGGGAGCAGTACTTC. This codes for CASSPSLAGGEQYF.

This chain joins TRBV6-6 and TRBJ1-2; D remains ambiguous. The V gene's germline CDR1 is MNHNY and CDR2 SVGAGI (reference sequence). This CDR3 contains 13 residues. Trimming took 6 bases from V and 7 from J, leaving 15 bases between them. The CDR3 spells CASSPLGGRGYTF. CDR3 in DNA: TGTGCCAGCAGCCCTTTGGGAGGGCGTGGCTACACCTTC.

This rearrangement joins TRBV4-3 to TRBJ2-7; TRBD2 matches at 10 bases. The CDR3 is made up of 16 amino acids. CDR1 and CDR2 (germline): LGHNA, YSLEER. The V gene end was trimmed by 0 bases and the J gene end by 4 bases; junction bases not matched to a gene: 6. CDR3 sequence (DNA): TGCGCCAGCAGCCAAGAGCCTAGCGGGAGAGGGTACGAGCAGTACTTC. Its protein product is CASSQEPSGRGYEQYF.

This clone was detected once. V is TRBV7-2 and J is TRBJ2-7; 8 bases match TRBD2. Germline CDR1 reads SGHTA; CDR2 reads FQGNSA. The CDR3 sequence is 15 residues long. V was clipped by 2 bases and J by 2 bases; unmatched bases: 5. The CDR3 DNA follows: TGTGCCAGCAGCTTACAGCGGGAGAGCACCTACGAGCAGTACTTC. Translating it yields CASSLQRESTYEQYF.

The genes are TRBV6-5 and TRBJ1-2, with D perhaps matching TRBD1 (5 bases). Germline V gene sequence: CDR1 MNHEY, CDR2 SVGAGI. V lost 2 bases and J lost 4, with 17 bases in between. CDR3 length equals 16 residues. The CDR3 nucleotides are TGTGCCAGCAGTTACGGGATTGAGGACAAGTCCTATGGCTACACCTTC. It translates to CASSYGIEDKSYGYTF.

The chain employs TRBV6-1 and TRBJ2-5, with TRBD2 matching over 8 bases. This CDR3 is 15 amino acids long. V lost 5 bases, J lost 4 bases, and 9 bases stayed unmatched. Per germline, CDR1 MNHNS and CDR2 SASEGT. This CDR3 reads CASSSGTRYLETQYF. CDR3 nucleotides: TGTGCCAGCAGTTCCGGGACTAGGTATTTAGAGACCCAGTACTTC.

The gene calls are TRBV10-3 and TRBJ2-5, with D perhaps matching TRBD1 (5 bases). Trimming took 6 bases from V and 5 from J, leaving 10 bases between them. CDR3 length: 12 residues. Germline CDR1 and CDR2: ENHRY and SYGVKD. The CDR3 nucleotides are TGTGCCATCAGACAGGACCGGGAGACCCAGTACTTC. Translated, it gives CAIRQDRETQYF.

The chain combines TRBV5-4 with TRBJ2-2; D may be TRBD2 (5 bases). The V and J ends lost 4 bases and 0 bases respectively, with 10 bases between them. This CDR3 region has 15 residues. The germline CDR1 and CDR2 sequences are SGHNT and YYREEE (reference sequence). The chain's CDR3 is CASSDLSANTGELFF. The DNA of the CDR3 is TGTGCCAGCAGCGACCTTAGCGCGAACACCGGGGAGCTGTTTTTT. Supplemented by reference TRBV5-4 and TRBJ2-2, the full variable domain reads ETGVTQSPTHLIKTRGQQVTLRCSSQSGHNTVSWYQQALGQGPQFIFQYYREEENGRGNFPPRFSGLQFPNYSSELNVNALELDDSALYLCASSDLSANTGELFFGEGSRLTVL.

The V and J genes are TRBV5-4 and TRBJ2-2, with a tentative D call TRBD1 (5 bases). The germline gives CDR1 SGHNT, CDR2 YYREEE (reference sequence). The CDR3 totals 16 residues. Trimming stripped 4 bases from V and 1 base from J, with 14 bases between. The CDR3 bases are TGTGCCAGCAGCCCCTTGGGGCAGCAGAACACCGGGGAGCTGTTTTTT. It is translated as CASSPLGQQNTGELFF.

The chain employs TRBV11-2 and TRBJ1-1; 9 nucleotides align to TRBD1. This CDR3 spans 15 amino acids. The V and J ends lost 3 bases and 5 bases, in that order; junction bases with no gene match: 7. CDR1 is SGHAT and CDR2 is FQNNGV in the germline V gene. Written as DNA, the CDR3 is TGTGCCAGCAGCTTCTTGGACAGGGGATGGACTGAAGCTTTCTTT. Its translation: CASSFLDRGWTEAFF.

The chain uses TRBV4-2 and TRBJ1-3; 8 nucleotides align to TRBD1. Losses at the gene ends were 3 bases for V and 0 bases for J; bases not matched to a gene: 4. Germline V gene lookup returns CDR1 LGHNA and CDR2 YNFKEQ. CDR3 length: 16 amino acids. For the CDR3, the DNA is TGTGCCAGCAGCCAGGCGGGACAGGACTCTGGAAACACCATATATTTT. It translates to CASSQAGQDSGNTIYF.

The genes are TRBV11-2 and TRBJ2-7; 12 nucleotides align to TRBD2. The J segment lost 2 bases and the V segment lost 5 bases, leaving 7 bases of the junction unmatched. The CDR3 is made up of 16 amino acids. Per germline, CDR1 SGHAT and CDR2 FQNNGV. CDR3 coding DNA: TGTGCCAGCAGCCTCCGGACTAGCGGGATAACCTACGAGCAGTACTTC. Its translation: CASSLRTSGITYEQYF.

This chain uses TRBV4-1 with TRBJ1-1; D perhaps matches TRBD1 (6 bases). There are 15 residues in the CDR3. Trimming pared 4 bases from V and 1 base from J, leaving 13 bases between. Germline V CDR1 and CDR2: MGHRA, YSYEKL. The CDR3 DNA is TGCGCCAGCAGCCGGGGGCCTACAGAGAACACTGAAGCTTTCTTT. Translated: CASSRGPTENTEAFF.

This chain connects TRBV4-3 to TRBJ1-5; D may be TRBD1 (6 bases). The germline V gene has CDR1 LGHNA and CDR2 YSLEER. V was shortened by 0 bases and J by 5 bases, with 11 bases between the two germline ends. The CDR3 runs to 15 residues. CDR3 coding DNA: TGCGCCAGCAGCCAAGAGGGGGCAGGAGATCAGCCCCAGCATTTT. Protein product: CASSQEGAGDQPQHF.

The CDR3 protein is CAWSSGVKDTQYF. As DNA, the CDR3 is TGTGCCTGGAGTTCGGGAGTAAAAGATACGCAGTATTTT. The chain combines TRBV30 with TRBJ2-3; a weak D match, TRBD2 (6 bases). The V end was cut by 2 bases, the J end by 5 bases, with 11 bases between. The V gene's germline CDR1 is GTSNPN and CDR2 SVGIG (reference sequence). CDR3 length: 13 residues.

This clone was seen only once. The CDR3 DNA reads as TGTGCCAGTAGCACAGGGGGCTACGAGCAGTACTTC. It translates to CASSTGGYEQYF. This chain uses TRBV19 with TRBJ2-7; 8 positions match TRBD1. The germline V gene encodes CDR1 LNHDA and CDR2 SQIVND (reference sequence). The CDR3 contains 12 residues. J lost 3 bases, V lost 6 bases, and 1 base had no gene match.

The chain couples TRBV4-3 to TRBJ2-1; TRBD2 matches at 9 bases. After removal of 4 bases from V and 7 bases from J, the junction contained 11 bases not matched to a gene. From germline, CDR1 is LGHNA and CDR2 YSLEER. CDR3 length: 16 residues. CDR3 in DNA: TGCGCCAGCAGCCCGTTTGGCGGTAGCGGGAGTAATGAGCAGTTCTTC. It is translated as CASSPFGGSGSNEQFF.

The chain combines TRBV13 with TRBJ2-1, with 13 nucleotides matching TRBD2. Trimming removed 4 bases from V and 5 bases from J; junction bases left unmatched: 5. Germline V gene sequence: CDR1 PRHDT, CDR2 FYEKMQ (reference sequence). The CDR3 is 16 residues long. The CDR3 spells CASSSPGLAGHNEQFF. In DNA form, the CDR3 reads TGTGCCAGCAGCTCACCGGGACTAGCGGGGCACAATGAGCAGTTCTTC.

The rearrangement uses TRBV6-5 and TRBJ1-1, with 8 bases lining up with TRBD1. The germline gives CDR1 MNHEY, CDR2 SVGAGI. The V and J ends lost 2 bases and 5 bases, in that order; junction bases with no gene match: 7. CDR3 length: 15 residues. Here the CDR3 reads CASSYRRQGATEAFF. Written as DNA, the CDR3 is TGTGCCAGCAGTTACCGGCGTCAGGGGGCAACTGAAGCTTTCTTT.

CDR3 amino acids: CAISEGVRTYEQYF. For the CDR3, the DNA is TGTGCCATCAGTGAAGGGGTCAGGACCTACGAGCAGTACTTC. The J gene is TRBJ2-7, the V gene TRBV10-3; possibly TRBD1 for D (5 bases). The CDR3 runs 14 residues. CDR1 and CDR2 (germline): ENHRY, SYGVKD. V was trimmed by 3 bases and J by 2 bases, leaving 11 bases between them.

This sequence joins TRBV27 and TRBJ2-5, with D perhaps matching TRBD1 (6 bases). V lost 5 bases to trimming and J lost 4 bases, with 35 bases between them. This CDR3 has 21 residues. The germline V gene has CDR1 MNHEY and CDR2 SMNVEV (reference sequence). The DNA for the CDR3 is TGTGCCAGCAGTCCCCCGGACAGTTGGGATCTTCACGGGAACCCCGTAGAGACCCAGTACTTC. Its protein is CASSPPDSWDLHGNPVETQYF.

This clone appeared once. The V gene is TRBV6-5, the J gene TRBJ2-1; tentatively, D is TRBD2 (5 bases). This CDR3 has 15 amino acids. Germline V lookup: CDR1 MNHEY, CDR2 SVGAGI. Trimming cost V 7 bases and J 5 bases, with 18 bases left between them. The CDR3 spells CASTLSAFRDNEQFF. As DNA, the CDR3 is TGTGCCAGCACCCTTAGCGCGTTCAGAGACAATGAGCAGTTCTTC.

V usage is TRBV4-1 and J usage is TRBJ2-7, with TRBD2 matching over 10 bases. After removal of 0 bases from V and 2 bases from J, the junction contained 4 bases not matched to a gene. Germline V gives CDR1 MGHRA, CDR2 YSYEKL. CDR3 length equals 16 residues. The CDR3 DNA follows: TGCGCCAGCAGCCAAGAGGCTAGCGGGAGACCCTACGAGCAGTACTTC. It encodes CASSQEASGRPYEQYF.

This rearrangement joins TRBV4-3 to TRBJ2-1; 8 bases are a match to TRBD2. The germline CDR1 and CDR2 sequences are LGHNA and YSLEER. This CDR3 has 21 residues. The V gene end was trimmed by 4 bases and the J gene end by 1 base; junction bases not matched to a gene: 21. This chain's CDR3 is CASSPHVEREIPPLSYNEQFF. In nucleotides, the CDR3 is TGCGCCAGCAGCCCCCATGTGGAGCGGGAGATTCCCCCCTTGTCCTACAATGAGCAGTTCTTC.

The V gene is TRBV6-5, the J gene TRBJ2-2, with a tentative D call TRBD1 (6 bases). This CDR3 comprises 15 residues. V lost 7 bases and J 4 bases, leaving 16 bases between the germline ends. The germline gives CDR1 MNHEY, CDR2 SVGAGI. The CDR3, as DNA: TGTGCCAGCACTCAGGGGAACAGGGCCACCGGGGAGCTGTTTTTT. It yields the protein CASTQGNRATGELFF.

Only a few counts were recorded for this clone. V usage is TRBV4-1 and J usage is TRBJ2-1; 11 bases agree with TRBD2. Germline loops: CDR1 MGHRA, CDR2 YSYEKL. The CDR3 sequence is 15 residues long. Trimming took 3 bases from V and 9 from J; bases not matched to a gene: 7. This CDR3 reads CASSHPLAGEGEQFF. The CDR3 bases are TGCGCCAGCAGCCACCCACTAGCGGGAGAGGGTGAGCAGTTCTTC.

J is TRBJ2-7 and V is TRBV6-1; TRBD1 matches 8 bases. V was pared by 4 bases and J by 2 bases, with 4 bases of the junction left unmatched. CDR1 and CDR2 (germline): MNHNS, SASEGT. The CDR3 totals 14 residues. The CDR3 loop is CASSGRTGTYEQYF. In DNA, the CDR3 is TGTGCCAGCAGTGGGCGGACAGGGACCTACGAGCAGTACTTC.